This T cell receptor (beta chain) stems from a study of T-cell memory formation after mild COVID-19. Study-level results: That cross-reactive memory joined was suggested by some responding clones appearing in pre-infection memory. Among CD4+ contracting clones, most were CM and EM, and CD8+ ones EMRA.

TCRdb used MiXCR to reprocess the 5' RACE reads, holding one entry per CDR3 protein. This repertoire shows approximately 60,000 distinct CDR3 sequences, about a tenth found once; its top ten account for approximately 1.1%. Ten or more counts support this clonotype. What it recognizes is unknown. CDR1 is SGHTA, CDR2 FQGNSA, per germline. CDR3 length: 14 residues. Trimming took 2 bases from V and 5 from J; bases not matched to a gene: 2. This TCR derives from a young man who had mild COVID-19 (a few samples of this study predate the infection). Cell type and time point are not known. This chain links TRBV7-2 with TRBJ2-2; 7 nucleotides align to TRBD2. The sequenced sample was PBMCs or a T cell subset sorted from them (not recorded which). The CDR3, as DNA: TGTGCCAGCAGCTTAATGGGAGGGACCGGGGAGCTGTTTTTT. Encoded protein: CASSLMGGTGELFF.